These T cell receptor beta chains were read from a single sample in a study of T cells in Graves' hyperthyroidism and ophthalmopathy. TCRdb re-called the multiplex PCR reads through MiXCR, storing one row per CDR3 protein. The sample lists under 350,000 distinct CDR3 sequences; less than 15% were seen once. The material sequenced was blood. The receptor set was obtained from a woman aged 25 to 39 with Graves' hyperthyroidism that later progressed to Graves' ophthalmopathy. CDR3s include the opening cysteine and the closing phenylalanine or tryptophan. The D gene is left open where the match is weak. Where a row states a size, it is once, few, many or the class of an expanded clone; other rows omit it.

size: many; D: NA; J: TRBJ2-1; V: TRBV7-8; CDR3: CASSLLSGNNEQFF; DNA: TGTGCCAGCAGCCTCTTATCGGGGAACAATGAGCAGTTCTTC
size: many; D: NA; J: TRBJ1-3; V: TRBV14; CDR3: CASSQARSGNTIYF; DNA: TGTGCCAGCAGCCAAGCCAGGTCTGGAAACACCATATATTTT
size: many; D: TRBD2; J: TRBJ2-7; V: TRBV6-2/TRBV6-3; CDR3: CASSSSGRAVADEQYF; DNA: TGTGCCAGCAGTTCTAGCGGGAGGGCCGTTGCCGACGAGCAGTACTTC
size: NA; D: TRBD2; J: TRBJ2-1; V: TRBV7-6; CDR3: CASSSGLAIVNEQFF; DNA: TGTGCCAGCAGCTCCGGACTAGCGATCGTAAATGAGCAGTTCTTC
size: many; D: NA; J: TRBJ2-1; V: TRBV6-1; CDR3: CASSASSYNEQFF; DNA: TGTGCCAGCAGCGCGAGCTCCTACAATGAGCAGTTCTTC
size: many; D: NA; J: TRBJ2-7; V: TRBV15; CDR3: CATSPGTELGQQYF; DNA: TGTGCCACCAGCCCCGGGACGGAGCTGGGGCAGCAGTACTTC
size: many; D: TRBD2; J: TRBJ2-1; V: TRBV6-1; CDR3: CAIFFPAGNEQFF; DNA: TGTGCCATCTTTTTTCCAGCGGGGAATGAGCAGTTCTTC
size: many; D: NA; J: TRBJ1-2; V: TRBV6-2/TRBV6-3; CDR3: CASSYASGANYGYTF; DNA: TGTGCCAGCAGTTACGCGTCGGGGGCTAACTATGGCTACACCTTC
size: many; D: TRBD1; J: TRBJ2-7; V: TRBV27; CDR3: CASRPLQGESYEQYF; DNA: TGTGCCAGCAGACCCCTACAGGGGGAGAGTTACGAGCAGTACTTC
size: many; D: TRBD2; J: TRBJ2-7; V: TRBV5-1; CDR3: CASSGGGLASGRTRPREQYF; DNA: TGCGCCAGCAGCGGAGGGGGCCTGGCTAGCGGGAGAACTCGGCCTCGCGAGCAGTACTTC
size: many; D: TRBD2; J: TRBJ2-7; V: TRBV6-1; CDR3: CASSSSGSGKGEQYF; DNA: TGTGCCAGCAGTTCGTCGGGTAGCGGGAAAGGCGAGCAGTACTTC
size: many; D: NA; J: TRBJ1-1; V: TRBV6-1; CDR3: CAIQRVMNTEAFF; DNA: TGTGCCATCCAAAGGGTAATGAACACTGAAGCTTTCTTT
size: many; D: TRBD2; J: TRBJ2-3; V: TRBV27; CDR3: CASSKRTSGVGWDTQYF; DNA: TGTGCCAGCTCCAAGAGGACTAGCGGAGTTGGATGGGATACGCAGTATTTT
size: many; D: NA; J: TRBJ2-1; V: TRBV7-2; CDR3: CASSLGLYEQFF; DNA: TGTGCCAGCAGCTTAGGTCTCTATGAGCAGTTCTTC
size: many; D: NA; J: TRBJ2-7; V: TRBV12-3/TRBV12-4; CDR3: CASSPSEYEQYF; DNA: TGTGCCAGCAGTCCTAGCGAATACGAGCAGTACTTC
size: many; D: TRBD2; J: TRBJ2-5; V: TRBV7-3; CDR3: CASWREVLKTQYF; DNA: TGTGCCAGCTGGCGGGAGGTCTTGAAGACCCAGTACTTC
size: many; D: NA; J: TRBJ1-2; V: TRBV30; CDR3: CAWSVEGEGYTF; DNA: TGTGCCTGGAGTGTAGAAGGAGAAGGCTACACCTTC
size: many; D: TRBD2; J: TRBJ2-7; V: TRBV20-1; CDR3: CSAPLEGLAGIYEQYF; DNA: TGCAGTGCTCCCCTCGAAGGGCTAGCGGGGATTTACGAGCAGTACTTC
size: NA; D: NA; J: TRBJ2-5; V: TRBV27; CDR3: CASSLWGSASGTQYF; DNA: TGTGCCAGCAGTTTATGGGGGAGCGCCTCGGGGACCCAGTACTTC
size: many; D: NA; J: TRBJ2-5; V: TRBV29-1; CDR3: CSVEDIFRGKETQYF; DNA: TGCAGCGTTGAAGATATTTTTCGGGGGAAAGAGACCCAGTACTTC
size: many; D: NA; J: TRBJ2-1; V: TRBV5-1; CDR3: CASSLGGEFYNEQFF; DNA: TGCGCCAGCAGCTTGGGGGGAGAGTTCTACAATGAGCAGTTCTTC
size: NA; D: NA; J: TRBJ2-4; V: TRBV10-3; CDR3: CAISPGTTKNIQYF; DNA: TGTGCCATCAGTCCCGGGACCACAAAAAACATTCAGTACTTC
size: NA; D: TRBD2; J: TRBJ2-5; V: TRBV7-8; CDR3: CASRAGTSGKETQYF; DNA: TGTGCCAGCAGGGCCGGGACTAGCGGAAAAGAGACCCAGTACTTC
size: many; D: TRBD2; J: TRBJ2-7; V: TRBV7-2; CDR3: CASSFHLTSGLEQYF; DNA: TGTGCCAGCAGCTTCCATCTGACTAGCGGGCTCGAGCAGTACTTC
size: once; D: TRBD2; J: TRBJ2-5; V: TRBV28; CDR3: CASSLAGRETQYF; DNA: TGTGCCAGCAGCTTAGCGGGGCGGGAGACCCAGTACTTC
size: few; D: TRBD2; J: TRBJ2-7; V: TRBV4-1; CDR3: CASTPVLERDFYNEQYF; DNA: TGCGCCAGCACCCCCGTGTTGGAGCGGGACTTTTACAATGAGCAGTACTTC
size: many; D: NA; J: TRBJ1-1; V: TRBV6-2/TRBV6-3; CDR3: CASSYSGIYGGNTEAFF; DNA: TGTGCCAGCAGTTACTCAGGTATTTACGGCGGGAACACTGAAGCTTTCTTT
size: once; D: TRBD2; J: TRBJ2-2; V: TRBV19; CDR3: CASTPPLAGVATGELFF; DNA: TGTGCCAGTACCCCACCCCTTGCGGGAGTGGCCACCGGGGAGCTGTTTTTT
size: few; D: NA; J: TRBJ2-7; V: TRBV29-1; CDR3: CSVAAGVDSYEQYF; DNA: TGCAGCGTTGCCGCAGGGGTGGACTCCTACGAGCAGTACTTC
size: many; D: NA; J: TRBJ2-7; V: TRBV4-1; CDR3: CASSPGLLSYEQYF; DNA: TGCGCCAGCTCGCCGGGACTTCTCTCCTACGAGCAGTACTTC
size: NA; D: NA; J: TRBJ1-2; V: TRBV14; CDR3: CASSPGQLANYGYTF; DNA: TGTGCCAGCAGCCCCGGACAGTTAGCTAACTATGGCTACACCTTC
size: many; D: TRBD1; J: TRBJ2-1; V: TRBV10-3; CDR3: CAISEIVGTGTNEQFF; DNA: TGTGCCATCAGTGAAATAGTAGGGACAGGGACCAATGAGCAGTTCTTC
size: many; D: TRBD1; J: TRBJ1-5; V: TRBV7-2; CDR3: CASSSPGGNQPQHF; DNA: TGTGCCAGCAGCTCCCCAGGGGGGAATCAGCCCCAGCATTTT
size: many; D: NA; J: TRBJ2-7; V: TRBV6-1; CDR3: CASTRLPDSAYEQYF; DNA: TGTGCCAGCACGAGGCTTCCAGACAGCGCCTACGAGCAGTACTTC
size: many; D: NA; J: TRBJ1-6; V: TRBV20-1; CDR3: CSAWTDPDSPLHF; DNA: TGCAGTGCTTGGACAGACCCTGATTCACCCCTCCACTTT
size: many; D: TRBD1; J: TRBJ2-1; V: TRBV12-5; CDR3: CASGLPRQGPYNEQFF; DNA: TGTGCTAGTGGTTTGCCCCGACAGGGCCCTTACAATGAGCAGTTCTTC
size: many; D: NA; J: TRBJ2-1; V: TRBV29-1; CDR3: CSAQENEQFF; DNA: TGCAGCGCTCAGGAGAATGAGCAGTTCTTC
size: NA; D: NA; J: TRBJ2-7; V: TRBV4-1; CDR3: CASSQIRDGSYEQYF; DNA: TGCGCCAGCAGCCAAATACGGGACGGATCCTACGAGCAGTACTTC
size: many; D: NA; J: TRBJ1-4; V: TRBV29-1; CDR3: CSVQQGPNEKLFF; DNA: TGCAGCGTTCAACAGGGACCTAATGAAAAACTGTTTTTT
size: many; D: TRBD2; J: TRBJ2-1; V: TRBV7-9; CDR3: CASNTGGRDNEQFF; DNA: TGTGCCAGCAATACGGGCGGGAGGGACAATGAGCAGTTCTTC
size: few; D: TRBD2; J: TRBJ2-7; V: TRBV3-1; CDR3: CASSRGTSIGQYF; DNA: TGTGCCAGCAGCCGCGGGACTAGTATCGGGCAGTACTTC
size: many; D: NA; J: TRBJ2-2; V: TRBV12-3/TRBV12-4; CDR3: CASIPGVINTGELFF; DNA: TGTGCCAGCATTCCCGGGGTCATAAACACCGGGGAGCTGTTTTTT
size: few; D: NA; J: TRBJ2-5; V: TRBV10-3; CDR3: CAISEREGIGETQYF; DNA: TGTGCCATCAGTGAGAGAGAAGGGATCGGGGAGACCCAGTACTTC
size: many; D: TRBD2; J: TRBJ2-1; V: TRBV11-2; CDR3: CASSRGTGTSGGNEQFF; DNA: TGTGCCAGCAGCCGCGGAACCGGGACTAGCGGGGGCAATGAGCAGTTCTTC
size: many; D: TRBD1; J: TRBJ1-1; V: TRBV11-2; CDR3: CASRRTGITEAFF; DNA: TGTGCCAGCAGGAGGACAGGGATCACTGAAGCTTTCTTT
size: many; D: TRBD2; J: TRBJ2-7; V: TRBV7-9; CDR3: CASSQTSGAAYEQYF; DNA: TGTGCCAGCAGCCAGACTAGCGGGGCCGCCTACGAGCAGTACTTC
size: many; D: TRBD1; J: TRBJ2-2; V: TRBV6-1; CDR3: CASRIDGTGGTGELFF; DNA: TGTGCCAGCAGGATCGACGGGACAGGGGGCACCGGGGAGCTGTTTTTT
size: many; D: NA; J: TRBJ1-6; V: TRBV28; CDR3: CASTGFSYNSPLHF; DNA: TGTGCCAGCACGGGGTTCTCCTATAATTCACCCCTCCACTTT